The source of this TCR beta chain is a study of T cells after yellow fever vaccination. 5'RACE template switching produced TCR cDNA carrying a universal primer site and UMIs. TCRdb processed the 5' RACE reads anew with MiXCR; each CDR3 protein has one entry. Of about 150,000 distinct CDR3 sequences in the sample, about 7% were seen once. The germline gives CDR1 SGHTA, CDR2 FQGNSA. The CDR3 runs 14 residues. The V gene end was trimmed by 5 bases and the J gene end by 4 bases; junction bases not matched to a gene: 6. As to this clonotype: Its antigen is as yet unknown.

Study-level findings and limits: The secondary response was weaker but peaked faster, day 5 versus 15. Abundant contaminating clonotypes from the bulk population could appear in FACS-sorted repertoires. Clones that expanded after primary vaccination mostly reappeared after the booster (roughly 96% CD4, about 91% CD8).

The V and J genes are TRBV7-2 and TRBJ2-5, with 8 bases lining up with TRBD2. Source: CD4+ T cells sorted from PBMCs, taken 10 days after the yellow fever booster vaccination. This clonotype was obtained from a man aged 30 to 45 who received the YFV17D yellow fever vaccine. CDR3 amino acids: CASSPGTRGETQYF. The CDR3 DNA reads TGTGCCAGCAGCCCGGGGACTAGGGGAGAGACCCAGTACTTC.